This T cell receptor beta chain appears in the sequencing data of a study of blood T cells in healthy people across ages. Findings and limits, study-wide: With age, beta diversity per million T cells declined roughly linearly, significantly by about 37.

CDR1 and CDR2 from the germline V gene are MNHNY and SVGAGI (reference sequence). The CDR3 is 14 amino acids. Through a sample-barcoded 5' primer and a J-beta primer mix, a second PCR was run for roughly 6 to 11 cycles. A tag from a template-switch adaptor with 12 random nucleotides marked each cDNA molecule. TCRdb processed the 5' RACE reads anew with MiXCR; each CDR3 protein has one entry. The table shows some 1.5 million distinct CDR3 sequences, with under 30% occurring only once. Comments on this clonotype: Its target is unknown.

The genes are TRBV6-6 and TRBJ2-1; D may be TRBD2 (5 bases). The J call may be incorrect, as the DNA end agrees better with TRBJ2-7. Sequencing was done on a sample of blood. The receptor was derived from a woman in her twenties or thirties in good health. CDR3 coding DNA: TGTGCCAGCAGTTACCCTAGCTCCTACAATGAGCAGTACTTC. Protein product: CASSYPSSYNEQYF.